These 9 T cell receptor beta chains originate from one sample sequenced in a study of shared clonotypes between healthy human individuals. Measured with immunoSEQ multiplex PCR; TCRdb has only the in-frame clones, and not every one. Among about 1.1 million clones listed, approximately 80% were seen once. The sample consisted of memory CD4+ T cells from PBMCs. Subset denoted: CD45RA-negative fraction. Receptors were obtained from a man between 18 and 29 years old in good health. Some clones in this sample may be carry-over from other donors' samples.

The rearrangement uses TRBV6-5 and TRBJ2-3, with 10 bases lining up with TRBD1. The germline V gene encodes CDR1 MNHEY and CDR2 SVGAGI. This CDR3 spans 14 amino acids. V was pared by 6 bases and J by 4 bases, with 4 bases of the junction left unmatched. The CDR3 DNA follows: TGTGCCAGCAGAAAGACAGGGGGCGCAGATACGCAGTATTTT. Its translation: CASRKTGGADTQYF.

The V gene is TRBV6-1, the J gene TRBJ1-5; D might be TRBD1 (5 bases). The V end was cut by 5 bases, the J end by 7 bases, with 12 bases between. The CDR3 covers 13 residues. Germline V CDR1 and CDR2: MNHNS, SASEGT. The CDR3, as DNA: TGTGCCAGCAGTCGTGGGGGGGGGCAGCCCCAGCATTTT. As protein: CASSRGGGQPQHF.

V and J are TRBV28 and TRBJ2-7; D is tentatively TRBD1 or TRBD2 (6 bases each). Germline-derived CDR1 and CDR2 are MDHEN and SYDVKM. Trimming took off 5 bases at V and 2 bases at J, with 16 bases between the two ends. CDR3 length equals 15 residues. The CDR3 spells CASSPHGGPTYEQYF. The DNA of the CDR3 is TGTGCCAGCAGTCCCCACGGGGGCCCTACCTACGAGCAGTACTTC.

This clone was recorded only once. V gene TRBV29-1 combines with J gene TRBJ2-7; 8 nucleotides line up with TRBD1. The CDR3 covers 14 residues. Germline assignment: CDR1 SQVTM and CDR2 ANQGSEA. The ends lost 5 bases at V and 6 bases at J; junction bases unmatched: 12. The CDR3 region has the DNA TGCAGCGTTTCATCTACAGGGGGGTACGGCGAGCAGTACTTC. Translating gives CSVSSTGGYGEQYF.

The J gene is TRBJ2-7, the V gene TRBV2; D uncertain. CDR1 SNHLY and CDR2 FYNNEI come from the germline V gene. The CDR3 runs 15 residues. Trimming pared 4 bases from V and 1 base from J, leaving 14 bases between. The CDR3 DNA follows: TGTGCCAGCAGTGCTCGGCAGGCGGCTTCCTACGAGCAGTACTTC. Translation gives CASSARQAASYEQYF.

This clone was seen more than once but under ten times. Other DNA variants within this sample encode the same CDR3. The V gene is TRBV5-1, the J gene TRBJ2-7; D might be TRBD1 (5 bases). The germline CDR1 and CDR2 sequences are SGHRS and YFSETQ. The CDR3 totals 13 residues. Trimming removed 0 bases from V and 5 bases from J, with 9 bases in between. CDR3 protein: CASSLVLGDEQYF. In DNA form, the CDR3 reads TGCGCCAGCAGCTTGGTTTTAGGGGACGAGCAGTACTTC.

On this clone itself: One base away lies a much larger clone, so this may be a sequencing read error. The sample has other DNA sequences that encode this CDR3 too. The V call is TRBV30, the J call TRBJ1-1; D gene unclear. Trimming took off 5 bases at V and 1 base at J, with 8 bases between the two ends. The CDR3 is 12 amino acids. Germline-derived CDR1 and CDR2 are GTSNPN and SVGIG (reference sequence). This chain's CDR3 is CAWAPGNTEAFF. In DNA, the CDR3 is TGTGCCTGGGCTCCGGGGAACACTGAAGCTTTCTTT.

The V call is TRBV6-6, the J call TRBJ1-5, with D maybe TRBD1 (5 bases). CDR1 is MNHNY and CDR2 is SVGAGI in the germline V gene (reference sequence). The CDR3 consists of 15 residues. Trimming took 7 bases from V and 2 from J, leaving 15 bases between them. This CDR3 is CASTGGGTGNQPQHF. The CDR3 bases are TGTGCCAGCACTGGTGGGGGGACCGGCAATCAGCCCCAGCATTTT.

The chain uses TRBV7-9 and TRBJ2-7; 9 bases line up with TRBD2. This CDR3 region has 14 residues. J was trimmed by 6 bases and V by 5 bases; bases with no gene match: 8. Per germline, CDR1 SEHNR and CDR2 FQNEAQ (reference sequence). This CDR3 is CASSRLAGGGEQYF. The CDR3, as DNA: TGTGCCAGCAGCCGGCTGGCGGGAGGGGGCGAGCAGTACTTC.